This TCR beta chain was sequenced during a study of OX40 agonist ivuxolimab in advanced cancers. About the study: Patients with hepatocellular carcinoma, melanoma, renal cell or head and neck cancer made up the dose-escalation patients.

Whole-study results and caveats: At 0.1 to 3.0 mg/kg and by week 6, clonal expansion occurred in CD4+ and CD8+ blood T cells.

Profiling relied on immunoSEQ multiplex PCR, and the TCRdb table lists in-frame clones only, not all of them. The table lists over 65,000 clones, 92% of them singletons. About this clone itself: Antigen unknown.

Per germline, CDR1 SGHTA and CDR2 FQGNSA. Trimming removed 4 bases from V and 1 base from J, with 9 bases in between. The CDR3 totals 14 residues. This sequence originates from an adult with an advanced solid tumor such as melanoma, head and neck, liver or kidney cancer. J is TRBJ2-3 and V is TRBV7-2; no clear D gene. The sample in question was CD4+ or CD8+ T cells sorted from blood, obtained in a trial of the OX40 agonist ivuxolimab. CDR3 sequence (DNA): TGTGCCAGCAGCTCCTTGATAGGCACAGATACGCAGTATTTT. It yields the protein CASSSLIGTDTQYF.